The 18 T cell receptor beta chains below were found in one sample sequenced in a study of graft-versus-host responses after intestinal transplantation. Libraries were prepared by immunoSEQ multiplex PCR; TCRdb keeps only in-frame clonotypes and omits some of them. The table shows roughly 28,000 clones, with around 80% occurring only once. Their recognized antigens are unknown. This specimen was unstimulated CD4+ T cells sorted from spleen or lymph node cells, taken before intestinal transplant. These receptors all stem from a human donor who received an intestinal transplant.

The chain links TRBV10-2 to TRBJ2-5; D may be TRBD2 (7 bases). This CDR3 spans 14 amino acids. Trimming shortened V by 4 bases and J by 5 bases, and 14 bases separated the two germline ends. Germline V lookup: CDR1 WSHSY, CDR2 SAAADI. The CDR3 DNA reads as TGCGCCAGCAGTGTTGGGGGGGCGTTGGAGACCCAGTACTTC. Amino acids: CASSVGGALETQYF.

The genes are TRBV7-7 and TRBJ1-3, with D maybe TRBD1 (5 bases). Germline-derived CDR1 and CDR2 are SSHAT and FNYEAQ (reference sequence). The germline V and J ends were trimmed by 0 bases and 4 bases, with 10 bases remaining between them. The CDR3 has 15 amino acids. CDR3 residues: CASSLATGEGNTIYF. CDR3 nucleotide sequence: TGTGCCAGCAGCTTAGCCACAGGAGAGGGAAACACCATATATTTT.

The chain uses TRBV19 and TRBJ1-5; D is ambiguous. The CDR3 has 15 residues. CDR1 and CDR2 (germline): LNHDA, SQIVND (reference sequence). V gave up 0 bases and J gave up 0 bases, with 6 bases separating them. The DNA for the CDR3 is TGTGCCAGTAGTATAGAGCGGTATAGCAATCAGCCCCAGCATTTT. It specifies CASSIERYSNQPQHF.

Concerning this clone: Compared with germline, one end of the junction differs, possibly owing to a read error. This sequence joins TRBV4-1 and TRBJ2-7; the D gene could be TRBD1 or TRBD2 (5 bases each). Looked up from germline, CDR1 is MGHRA and CDR2 is YSYEKL. This CDR3 is 15 amino acids long. The CDR3 region is CASSQDLLGVGWRNF. DNA of the CDR3: TGCGCCAGCAGCCAAGATCTACTGGGGGTGGGGTGGCGGAACTTC.

The chain combines TRBV6-5 with TRBJ2-7; D is perhaps TRBD2 (6 bases). Trimming removed 6 bases at V and 5 bases at J, with 11 bases between. Looked up from germline, CDR1 is MNHEY and CDR2 is SVGAGI. The CDR3 totals 12 residues. Written as DNA, the CDR3 is TGTGCCAGCAGAAGGGGACTCCACGAGCAGTACTTC. Its protein product is CASRRGLHEQYF.

The V call is TRBV5-4, the J call TRBJ2-3, with 8 bases that match TRBD2. This CDR3 contains 16 residues. The junction had 4 bases not matched to a gene; V was cut back by 0 bases and J by 1 base. Germline assignment: CDR1 SGHNT and CDR2 YYREEE (reference sequence). The CDR3: CASSLGAGGRTDTQYF. The DNA for the CDR3 is TGTGCCAGCAGCTTGGGGGCGGGGGGTCGCACAGATACGCAGTATTTT. Together with reference TRBV5-4 and TRBJ2-3, the CDR3 gives the full variable domain: ETGVTQSPTHLIKTRGQQVTLRCSSQSGHNTVSWYQQALGQGPQFIFQYYREEENGRGNFPPRFSGLQFPNYSSELNVNALELDDSALYLCASSLGAGGRTDTQYFGPGTRLTVL.

There are a few counts of this clone. CDR3 sequence (DNA): TGTGCCAGCAGCGCGGGGACCGCCCAAGAGACCCAGTACTTC. Protein product: CASSAGTAQETQYF. The chain combines TRBV28 with TRBJ2-5; D may be TRBD2 (6 bases). The germline CDR1 and CDR2 sequences are MDHEN and SYDVKM. The CDR3 spans 14 residues. The V end was cut by 6 bases, the J end by 1 base, with 12 bases between.

This chain connects TRBV6-6 to TRBJ2-5; 8 nucleotides match TRBD2. There are 15 residues in the CDR3. With V trimmed by 7 bases and J by 7 bases, 14 bases remained unmatched. The germline CDR1 and CDR2 sequences are MNHNY and SVGAGI (reference sequence). CDR3 region: CASTERELKRGTQYF. Here the CDR3 DNA reads TGTGCCAGCACCGAGCGGGAGCTTAAAAGAGGGACCCAGTACTTC.

The V call is TRBV11-2, the J call TRBJ2-7; D call uncertain. The V end was cut by 4 bases, the J end by 1 base, with 8 bases between. The CDR3 is 13 amino acids. Germline V CDR1 and CDR2: SGHAT, FQNNGV. The CDR3 sequence is CASSSGKSYEQYF. CDR3 DNA: TGTGCCAGCAGCTCTGGAAAATCCTACGAGCAGTACTTC.

This clone appeared a few times. The chain combines TRBV25-1 with TRBJ2-2; D gene ambiguous. Germline V gene data show CDR1 as MGHDK and CDR2 as SYGVNS. The CDR3 has 15 amino acids. Trimming pared 2 bases from V and 0 bases from J, leaving 7 bases between. The DNA for the CDR3 is TGTGCCAGCAGTGAAGGGCCTCCGAACACCGGGGAGCTGTTTTTT. Encoded protein: CASSEGPPNTGELFF.

This chain joins TRBV20-1 and TRBJ1-2; perhaps TRBD1 as D (6 bases). The CDR3 has 11 amino acids. Trimming pared 6 bases from V and 6 bases from J, leaving 11 bases between. Germline V CDR1 and CDR2: DFQATT, SNEGSKA (reference sequence). The CDR3 reads CSATRGDGYTF. CDR3 DNA sequence: TGCAGTGCCACTAGGGGGGATGGCTACACCTTC.

J is TRBJ1-3 and V is TRBV7-9; D ambiguous. V shed 5 bases and J shed 4 bases, with 15 bases lying between them. This CDR3 has 15 residues. CDR1 and CDR2 from the germline V gene are SEHNR and FQNEAQ (reference sequence). The CDR3 region is CASSKTRDNGNTIYF. CDR3 nucleotide sequence: TGTGCCAGCAGCAAAACTCGGGATAACGGAAACACCATATATTTT.

This rearrangement joins TRBV28 to TRBJ2-3; a possible D gene is TRBD2 (5 bases). V lost 7 bases and J lost 4, with 15 bases in between. Germline V gives CDR1 MDHEN, CDR2 SYDVKM. This CDR3 spans 14 amino acids. The CDR3 DNA reads TGTGCCAGCAACCCCGGGAAATTCTCAGATACGCAGTATTTT. Its protein is CASNPGKFSDTQYF.

The chain links TRBV5-4 to TRBJ2-3; D may be TRBD2 (5 bases). The germline V gene encodes CDR1 SGHNT and CDR2 YYREEE (reference sequence). V was shortened by 6 bases and J by 1 base, with 18 bases between the two germline ends. CDR3 size: 16 residues. The CDR3: CASTTDSTRRTDTQYF. CDR3 nucleotide sequence: TGTGCCAGCACCACGGACTCCACTCGACGCACAGATACGCAGTATTTT.

This clone appeared a single time. This sequence joins TRBV18 and TRBJ1-3, with no clear D. The CDR3 extends over 14 amino acids. V lost 1 base, J lost 4 bases, and 8 bases lay in between. Germline CDR1 is KGHSH and CDR2 is LQKENI. CDR3 bases: TGTGCCAGCTCACCACGAGAAGGCGGAAACACCATATATTTT. Protein product: CASSPREGGNTIYF. Supplemented by reference TRBV18 and TRBJ1-3, the full variable domain reads NAGVMQNPRHLVRRRGQEARLRCSPMKGHSHVYWYRQLPEEGLKFMVYLQKENIIDESGMPKERFSAEFPKEGPSILRIQQVVRGDSAAYFCASSPREGGNTIYFGEGSWLTVV.

The rearrangement uses TRBV7-3 and TRBJ2-3, with 8 bases lining up with TRBD2. V shed 5 bases and J 4 bases; nucleotides not matched to a gene: 8. CDR1 is SGHTA, CDR2 FQGTGA, per germline. The CDR3 covers 15 residues. This chain's CDR3 is CASSLSGGPPDTQYF. The DNA for the CDR3 is TGTGCCAGCAGCCTAAGCGGGGGCCCCCCAGATACGCAGTATTTT.

This chain links TRBV20-1 with TRBJ2-1; D possibly corresponds to TRBD1 (6 bases). The CDR3 has 11 amino acids. Looked up from germline, CDR1 is DFQATT and CDR2 is SNEGSKA (reference sequence). V was shortened by 6 bases and J by 5 bases, with 8 bases between the two germline ends. This chain's CDR3 is CSAPGDNEQFF. The CDR3 DNA sequence: TGCAGTGCCCCAGGGGACAATGAGCAGTTCTTC.

This clone was detected only once. The J gene is TRBJ2-7, the V gene TRBV5-1; a possible D gene is TRBD2 (5 bases). Deletions cut 4 bases from V and 4 bases from J, with 12 bases between. CDR3 length: 13 amino acids. Germline V CDR1 and CDR2: SGHRS, YFSETQ. CDR3: CASSGTLGYEQYF. Here the CDR3 DNA reads TGCGCCAGCAGCGGAACACTAGGGTACGAGCAGTACTTC.